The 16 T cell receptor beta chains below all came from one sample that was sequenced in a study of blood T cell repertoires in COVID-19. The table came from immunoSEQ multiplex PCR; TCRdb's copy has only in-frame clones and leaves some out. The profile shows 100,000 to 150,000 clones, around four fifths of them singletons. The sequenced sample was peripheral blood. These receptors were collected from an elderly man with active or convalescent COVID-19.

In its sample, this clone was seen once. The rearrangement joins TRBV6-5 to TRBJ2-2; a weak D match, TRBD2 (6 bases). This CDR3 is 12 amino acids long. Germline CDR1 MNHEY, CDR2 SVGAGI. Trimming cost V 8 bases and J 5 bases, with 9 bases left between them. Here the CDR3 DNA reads TGTGCCAGCCGGGGGTGGACCGGGGAGCTGTTTTTT. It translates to CASRGWTGELFF.

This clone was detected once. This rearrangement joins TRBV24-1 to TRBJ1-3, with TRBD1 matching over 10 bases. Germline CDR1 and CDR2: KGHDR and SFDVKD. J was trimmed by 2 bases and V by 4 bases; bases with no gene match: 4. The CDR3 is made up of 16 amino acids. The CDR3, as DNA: TGTGCCACCAGTGACGCCGGACAGGGGGCTGGAAACACCATATATTTT. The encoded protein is CATSDAGQGAGNTIYF.

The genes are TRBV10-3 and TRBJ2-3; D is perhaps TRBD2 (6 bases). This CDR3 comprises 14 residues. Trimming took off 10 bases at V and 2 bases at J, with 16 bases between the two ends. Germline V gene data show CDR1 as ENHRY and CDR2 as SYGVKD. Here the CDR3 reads CATAPLADTDTQYF. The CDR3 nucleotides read TGTGCCACCGCCCCCTTAGCGGACACAGATACGCAGTATTTT.

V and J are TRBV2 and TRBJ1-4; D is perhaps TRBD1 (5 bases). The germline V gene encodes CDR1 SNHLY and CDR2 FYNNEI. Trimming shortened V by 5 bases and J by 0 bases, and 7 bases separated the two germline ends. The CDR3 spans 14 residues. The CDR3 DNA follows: TGTGCCAGCAGTACAGGAACAACTAATGAAAAACTGTTTTTT. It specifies CASSTGTTNEKLFF. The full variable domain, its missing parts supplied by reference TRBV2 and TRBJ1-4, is EPEVTQTPSHQVTQMGQEVILRCVPISNHLYFYWYRQILGQKVEFLVSFYNNEISEKSEIFDDQFSVERPDGSNFTLKIRSTKLEDSAMYFCASSTGTTNEKLFFGSGTQLSVL.

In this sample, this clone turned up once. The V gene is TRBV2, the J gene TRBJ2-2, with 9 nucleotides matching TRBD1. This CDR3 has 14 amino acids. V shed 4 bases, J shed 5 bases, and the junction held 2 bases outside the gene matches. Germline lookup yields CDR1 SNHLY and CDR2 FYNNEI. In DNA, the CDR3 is TGTGCCAGCAGTGGACAGGGGGGAACCGGGGAGCTGTTTTTT. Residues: CASSGQGGTGELFF.

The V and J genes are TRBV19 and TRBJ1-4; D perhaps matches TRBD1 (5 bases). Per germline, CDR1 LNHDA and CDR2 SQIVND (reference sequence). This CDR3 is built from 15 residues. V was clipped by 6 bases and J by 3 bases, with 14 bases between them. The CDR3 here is CASRSRTSSNEKLFF. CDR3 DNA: TGTGCCAGTAGGTCGCGGACAAGTTCTAATGAAAAACTGTTTTTT.

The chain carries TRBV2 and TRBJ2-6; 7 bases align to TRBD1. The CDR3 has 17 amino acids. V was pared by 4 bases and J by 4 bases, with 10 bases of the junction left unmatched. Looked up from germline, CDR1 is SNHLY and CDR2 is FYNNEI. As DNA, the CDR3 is TGTGCCAGCAGTGGCATCGACAGGGACCCCGGGGCCAACGTCCTGACTTTC. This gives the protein CASSGIDRDPGANVLTF.

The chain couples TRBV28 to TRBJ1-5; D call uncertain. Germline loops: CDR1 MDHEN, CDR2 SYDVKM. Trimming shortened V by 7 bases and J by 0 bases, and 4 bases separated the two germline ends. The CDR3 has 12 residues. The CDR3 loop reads CASIGSNQPQHF. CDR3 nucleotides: TGTGCCAGCATCGGTAGCAATCAGCCCCAGCATTTT.

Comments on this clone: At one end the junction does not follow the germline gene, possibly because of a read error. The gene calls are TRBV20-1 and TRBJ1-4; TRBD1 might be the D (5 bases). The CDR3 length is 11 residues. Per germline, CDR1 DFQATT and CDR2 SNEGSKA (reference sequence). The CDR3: CVTAFNEKLFF. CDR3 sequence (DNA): TGTGTGACAGCGTTTAATGAAAAACTGTTTTTT.

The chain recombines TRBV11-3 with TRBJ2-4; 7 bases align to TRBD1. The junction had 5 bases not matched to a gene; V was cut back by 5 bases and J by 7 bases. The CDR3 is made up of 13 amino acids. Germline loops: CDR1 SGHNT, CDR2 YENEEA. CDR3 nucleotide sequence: TGTGCCAGCAGCCTCGGGACAGCGAACATTCAGTACTTC. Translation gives CASSLGTANIQYF.

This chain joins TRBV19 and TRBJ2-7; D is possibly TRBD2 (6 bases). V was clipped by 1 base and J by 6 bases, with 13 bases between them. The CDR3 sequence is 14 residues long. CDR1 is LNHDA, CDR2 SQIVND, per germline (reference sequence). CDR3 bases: TGTGCCAGTAGTATAGGTGTCGGGGGTCGCGAGCAGTACTTC. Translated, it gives CASSIGVGGREQYF.

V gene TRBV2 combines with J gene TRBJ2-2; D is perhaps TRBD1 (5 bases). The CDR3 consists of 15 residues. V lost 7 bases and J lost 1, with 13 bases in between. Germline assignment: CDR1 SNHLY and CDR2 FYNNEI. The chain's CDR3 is CASKILTGNTGELFF. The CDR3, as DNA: TGTGCCAGCAAGATACTAACAGGGAACACCGGGGAGCTGTTTTTT. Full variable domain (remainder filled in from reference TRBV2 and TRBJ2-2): EPEVTQTPSHQVTQMGQEVILRCVPISNHLYFYWYRQILGQKVEFLVSFYNNEISEKSEIFDDQFSVERPDGSNFTLKIRSTKLEDSAMYFCASKILTGNTGELFFGEGSRLTVL.

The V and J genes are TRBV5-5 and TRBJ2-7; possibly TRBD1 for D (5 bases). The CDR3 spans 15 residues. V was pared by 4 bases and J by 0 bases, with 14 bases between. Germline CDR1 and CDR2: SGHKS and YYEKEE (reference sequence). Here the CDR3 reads CASSLSTDISYEQYF. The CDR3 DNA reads TGTGCCAGCAGCCTGTCGACGGACATCTCCTACGAGCAGTACTTC.

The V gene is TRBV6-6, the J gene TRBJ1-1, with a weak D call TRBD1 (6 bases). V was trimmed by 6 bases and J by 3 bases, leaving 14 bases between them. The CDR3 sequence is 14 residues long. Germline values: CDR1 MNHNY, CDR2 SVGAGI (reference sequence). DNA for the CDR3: TGTGCCAGCAGCGTACAGGGTGGGGACACTGAAGCTTTCTTT. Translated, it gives CASSVQGGDTEAFF.

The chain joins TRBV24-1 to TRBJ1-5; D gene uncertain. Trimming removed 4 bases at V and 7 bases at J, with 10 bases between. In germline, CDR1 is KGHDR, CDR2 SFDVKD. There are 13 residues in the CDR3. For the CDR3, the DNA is TGTGCCACCAGTGAGTCCGGGAGGCAGCCCCAGCATTTT. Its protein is CATSESGRQPQHF.

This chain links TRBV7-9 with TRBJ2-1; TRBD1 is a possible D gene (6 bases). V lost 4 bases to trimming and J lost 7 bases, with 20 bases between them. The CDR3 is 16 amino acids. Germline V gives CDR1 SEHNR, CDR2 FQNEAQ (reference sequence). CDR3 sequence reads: CASSSPQGGVVNEQFF. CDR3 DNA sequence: TGTGCCAGCAGCTCCCCCCAAGGGGGAGTCGTAAATGAGCAGTTCTTC.